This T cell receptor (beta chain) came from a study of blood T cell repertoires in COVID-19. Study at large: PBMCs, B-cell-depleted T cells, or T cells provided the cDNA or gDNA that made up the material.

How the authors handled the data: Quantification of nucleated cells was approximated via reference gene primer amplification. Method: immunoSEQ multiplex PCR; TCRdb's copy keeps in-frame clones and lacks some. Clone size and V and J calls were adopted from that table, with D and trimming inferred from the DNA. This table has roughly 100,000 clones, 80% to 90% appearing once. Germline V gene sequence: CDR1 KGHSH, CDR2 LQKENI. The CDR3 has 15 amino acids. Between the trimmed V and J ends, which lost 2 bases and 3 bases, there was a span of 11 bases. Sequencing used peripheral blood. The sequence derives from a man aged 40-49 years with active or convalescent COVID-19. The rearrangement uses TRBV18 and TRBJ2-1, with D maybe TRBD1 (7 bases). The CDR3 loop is CASSPYRGGYNEQFF. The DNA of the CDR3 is TGTGCCAGCTCACCATACAGGGGAGGCTACAATGAGCAGTTCTTC.